A selection of T cell receptor beta chains follows, all from one sample in a study of shared clonotypes between healthy human individuals. Assay used: immunoSEQ multiplex PCR; TCRdb lists only in-frame clones, some missing. The sample holds about 980,000 clones, less than 85% seen once. Material for sequencing was memory CD4+ T cells sorted from blood. The receptors were gathered from a man in his late teens or twenties in good health. The CDR3 runs from the conserved cysteine through the conserved F or W.

V,J,CDR3
TRBV7-9,TRBJ2-1,CASSPPFQGMGQYNEQFF
TRBV6-1,TRBJ2-3,CASSDRQGADTQYF
TRBV7-9,TRBJ2-5,CASSLAIGVQETQYF
TRBV27,TRBJ1-5,CASSRGPNQPQHF
TRBV9,TRBJ2-3,CASSVSGGADTQYF
TRBV18,TRBJ2-7,CASSETSRYEQYF
TRBV14,TRBJ2-5,CASSLSGGRETQYF
TRBV20-1,TRBJ2-3,CSARPTDTQYF
TRBV18,TRBJ1-3,CASSPQGTPSGNTIYF
TRBV28,TRBJ1-2,CASSLRTDYGYTF
TRBV14,TRBJ1-1,CASSQGGQGEAFF
TRBV15,TRBJ2-5,CATSRDRTGETQYF
TRBV11-2,TRBJ1-1,CASSVNTEAFF
TRBV28,TRBJ2-7,CASSFGVVGKQSYEQYF
TRBV10-3,TRBJ1-5,CATRGAAGGSQPQHF
TRBV14,TRBJ1-1,CASSQTSSGEAFF
TRBV11-2,TRBJ1-2,CASSSYSYGYTF
TRBV11-3,TRBJ2-3,CASSLGRGTDTQYF
TRBV14,TRBJ1-4,CASSQNEKLFF
TRBV14,TRBJ1-1,CASSHQNSGNTEAFF
TRBV5-6,TRBJ1-1,CASSPGTGGRAFF
TRBV7-8,TRBJ1-1,CASSLMRFGGRGTEAFF
TRBV27,TRBJ1-5,CASRRTGNQPQHF
TRBV7-8,TRBJ1-4,CASSLGRESRGEKLFF
TRBV5-1,TRBJ2-1,CASSLGTSESSYNEQFF
TRBV12-5,TRBJ2-3,CASGGGATDTQYF
TRBV4-2,TRBJ1-1,CASSPGQGSVTEAFF
TRBV7-2,TRBJ2-2,CASSPSREAVGELFF
TRBV7-2,TRBJ2-7,CTPGEGGYEQYF
TRBV9,TRBJ2-7,CARVRQRVGHEQYF
TRBV5-1,TRBJ2-2,CASSLDPMGAGELFF
TRBV6-6,TRBJ1-6,CASSYSGPLHF
TRBV25-1,TRBJ1-2,CASSDPGTGDFFRGYTF